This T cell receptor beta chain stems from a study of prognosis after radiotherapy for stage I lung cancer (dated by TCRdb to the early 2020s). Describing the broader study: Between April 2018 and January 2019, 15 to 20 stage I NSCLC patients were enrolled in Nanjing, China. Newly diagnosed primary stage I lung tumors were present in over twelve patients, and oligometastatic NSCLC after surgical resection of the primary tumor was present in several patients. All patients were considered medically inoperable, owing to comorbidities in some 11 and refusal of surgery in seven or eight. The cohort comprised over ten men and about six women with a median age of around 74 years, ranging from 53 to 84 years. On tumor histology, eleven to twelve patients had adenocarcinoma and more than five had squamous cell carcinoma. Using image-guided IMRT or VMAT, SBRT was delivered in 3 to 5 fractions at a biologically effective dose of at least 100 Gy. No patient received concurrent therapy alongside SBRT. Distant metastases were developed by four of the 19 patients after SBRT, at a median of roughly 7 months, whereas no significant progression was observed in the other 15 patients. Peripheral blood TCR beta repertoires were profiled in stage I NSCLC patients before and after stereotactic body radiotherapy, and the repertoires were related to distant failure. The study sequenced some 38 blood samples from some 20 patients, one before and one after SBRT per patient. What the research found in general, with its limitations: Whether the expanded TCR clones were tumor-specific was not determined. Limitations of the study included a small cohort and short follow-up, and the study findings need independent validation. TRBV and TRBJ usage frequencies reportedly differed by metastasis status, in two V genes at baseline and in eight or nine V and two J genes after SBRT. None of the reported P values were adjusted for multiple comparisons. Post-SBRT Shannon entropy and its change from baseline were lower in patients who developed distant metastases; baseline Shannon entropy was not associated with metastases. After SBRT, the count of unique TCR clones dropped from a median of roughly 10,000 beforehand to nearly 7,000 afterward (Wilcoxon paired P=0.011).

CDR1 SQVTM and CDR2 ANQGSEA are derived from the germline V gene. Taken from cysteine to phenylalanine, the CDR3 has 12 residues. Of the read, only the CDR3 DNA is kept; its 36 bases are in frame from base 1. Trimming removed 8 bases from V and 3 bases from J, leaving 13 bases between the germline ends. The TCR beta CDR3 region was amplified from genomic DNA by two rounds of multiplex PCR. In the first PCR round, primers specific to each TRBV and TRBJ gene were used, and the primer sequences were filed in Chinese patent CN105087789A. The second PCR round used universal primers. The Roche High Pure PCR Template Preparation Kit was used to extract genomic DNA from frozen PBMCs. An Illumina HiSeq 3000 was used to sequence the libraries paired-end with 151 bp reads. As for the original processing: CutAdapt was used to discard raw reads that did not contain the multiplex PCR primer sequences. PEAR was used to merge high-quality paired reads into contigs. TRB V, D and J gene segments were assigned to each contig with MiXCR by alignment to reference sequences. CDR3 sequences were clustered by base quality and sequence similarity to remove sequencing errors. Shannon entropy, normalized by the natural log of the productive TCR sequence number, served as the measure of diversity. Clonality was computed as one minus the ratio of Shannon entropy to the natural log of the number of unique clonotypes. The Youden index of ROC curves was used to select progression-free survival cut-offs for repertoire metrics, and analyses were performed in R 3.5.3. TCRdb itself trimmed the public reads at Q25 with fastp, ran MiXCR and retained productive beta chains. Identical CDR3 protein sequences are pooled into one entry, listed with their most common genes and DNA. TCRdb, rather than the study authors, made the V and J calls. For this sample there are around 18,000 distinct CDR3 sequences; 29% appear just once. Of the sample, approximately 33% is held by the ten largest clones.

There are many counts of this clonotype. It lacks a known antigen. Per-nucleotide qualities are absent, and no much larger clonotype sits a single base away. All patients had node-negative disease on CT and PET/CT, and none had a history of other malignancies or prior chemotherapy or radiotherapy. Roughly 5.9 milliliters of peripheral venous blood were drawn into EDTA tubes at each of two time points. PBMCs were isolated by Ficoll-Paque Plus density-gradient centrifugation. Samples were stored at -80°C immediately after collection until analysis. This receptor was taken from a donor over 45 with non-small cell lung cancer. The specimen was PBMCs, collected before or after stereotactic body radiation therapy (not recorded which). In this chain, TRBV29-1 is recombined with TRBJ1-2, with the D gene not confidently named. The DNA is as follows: TGCAGCACTACTGGGGATTACTATGGCTACACCTTC. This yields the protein CSTTGDYYGYTF. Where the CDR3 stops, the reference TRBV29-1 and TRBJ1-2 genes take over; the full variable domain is SAVISQKPSRDICQRGTSLTIQCQVDSQVTMMFWYRQQPGQSLTLIATANQGSEATYESGFVIDKFPISRPNLTFSTLTVSNMSPEDSSIYLCSTTGDYYGYTFGSGTRLTVV.